These 2 T cell receptor beta chains were all obtained from the same sample, sequenced in a study of memory CD4+ T cells and cytomegalovirus serostatus. The sort gate was single viable CD3+CD4+CD8-CD45RO+ cells for memory CD4+ T cells. Sequencing was performed with immunoSEQ multiplex PCR; in TCRdb, only in-frame clones are kept and a portion is missing. The sample has approximately 51,000 clones, around four fifths seen once; the top ten hold more than 0.95%. The sequenced material came from memory CD4+ T cells from blood. These receptors were taken from an adult in good health and CMV-seropositive.

V is TRBV11-2 and J is TRBJ2-5; D gene unclear. V was trimmed by 1 base and J by 3 bases, leaving 6 bases between them. Looked up from germline, CDR1 is SGHAT and CDR2 is FQNNGV. The CDR3 loop spans 13 amino acids. CDR3 in DNA: TGTGCCAGCAGCTTAGGACTGGAAGAGACCCAGTACTTC. Translation: CASSLGLEETQYF.

The rearrangement links TRBV5-1 to TRBJ2-2; 9 bases are shared with TRBD1. J lost 1 base, V lost 2 bases, and 3 bases had no gene match. The CDR3 has 16 residues. Germline CDR1 reads SGHRS; CDR2 reads YFSETQ. Here the CDR3 reads CASSLQGALNTGELFF. CDR3 sequence (DNA): TGCGCCAGCAGCTTACAGGGGGCGTTGAACACCGGGGAGCTGTTTTTT. Using reference TRBV5-1 and TRBJ2-2 for the parts outside the CDR3, the full variable domain is KAGVTQTPRYLIKTRGQQVTLSCSPISGHRSVSWYQQTPGQGLQFLFEYFSETQRNKGNFPGRFSGRQFSNSRSEMNVSTLELGDSALYLCASSLQGALNTGELFFGEGSRLTVL.